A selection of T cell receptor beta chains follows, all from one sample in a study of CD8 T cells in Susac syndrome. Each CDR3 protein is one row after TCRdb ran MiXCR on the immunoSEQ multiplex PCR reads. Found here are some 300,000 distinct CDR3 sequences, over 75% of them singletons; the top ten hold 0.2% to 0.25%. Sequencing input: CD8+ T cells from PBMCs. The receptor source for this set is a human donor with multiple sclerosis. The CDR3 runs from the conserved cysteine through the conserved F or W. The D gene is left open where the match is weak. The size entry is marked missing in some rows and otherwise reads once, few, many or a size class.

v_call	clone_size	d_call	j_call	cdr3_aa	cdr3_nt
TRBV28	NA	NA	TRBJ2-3	CASSSPLGALDTQYF	TGTGCCAGCAGTTCCCCCCTCGGTGCCCTCGATACGCAGTATTTT
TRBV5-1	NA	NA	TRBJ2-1	CASSTQQYNEQFF	TGCGCCAGCAGCACGCAACAGTACAATGAGCAGTTCTTC
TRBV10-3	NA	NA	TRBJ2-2	CAIRRRMNTGELFF	TGTGCCATCAGGCGCAGGATGAACACCGGGGAGCTGTTTTTT
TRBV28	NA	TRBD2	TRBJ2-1	CASSTPFSGRVEQFF	TGTGCCAGCAGTACCCCCTTTAGCGGGAGGGTTGAGCAGTTCTTC
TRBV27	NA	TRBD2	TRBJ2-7	CASSFDGTSDPSYEQYF	TGTGCCAGCAGTTTCGACGGGACTAGCGATCCTTCCTACGAGCAGTACTTC
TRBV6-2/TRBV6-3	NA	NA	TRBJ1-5	CASRGHYNQPQHF	TGTGCCAGCAGAGGACACTACAATCAGCCCCAGCATTTT
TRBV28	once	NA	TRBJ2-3	CASSLPPGRHTDTQYF	TGTGCCAGCAGTCTTCCTCCGGGACGGCACACAGATACGCAGTATTTT
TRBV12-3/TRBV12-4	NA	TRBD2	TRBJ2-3	CASSALGLAVPLPTDTQYF	TGTGCCAGCAGTGCGCTTGGACTAGCGGTCCCGCTCCCCACAGATACGCAGTATTTT
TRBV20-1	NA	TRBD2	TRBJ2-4	CSARDPSGRTKNIQYF	TGCAGTGCTAGAGACCCAAGCGGGAGGACCAAAAACATTCAGTACTTC
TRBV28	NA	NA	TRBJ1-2	CASRRTGTNYGYTF	TGTGCCAGCAGGAGGACCGGGACCAACTATGGCTACACCTTC
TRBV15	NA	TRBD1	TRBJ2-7	CATSADRVGYEQYF	TGTGCCACGTCAGCCGACAGGGTGGGGTACGAGCAGTACTTC
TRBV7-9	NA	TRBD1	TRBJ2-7	CASSLGSTGTYEQYF	TGTGCCAGCAGCTTAGGGTCGACAGGGACCTACGAGCAGTACTTC
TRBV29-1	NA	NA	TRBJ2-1	CSVERVNEQFF	TGCAGCGTTGAGAGAGTTAATGAGCAGTTCTTC
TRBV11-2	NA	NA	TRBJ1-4	CASSLVGRRLKKLFF	TGTGCCAGCAGCTTAGTCGGACGAAGGTTGAAAAAACTGTTTTTT
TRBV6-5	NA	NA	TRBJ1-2	CASSLGPYGYTF	TGTGCCAGCAGCCTGGGACCATATGGCTACACCTTC
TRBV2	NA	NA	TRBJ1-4	CASSGPGRFLPNEKLFF	TGTGCCAGCAGTGGCCCCGGACGGTTCCTTCCTAATGAAAAACTGTTTTTT
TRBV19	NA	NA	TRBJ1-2	CASSIDIGYTF	TGTGCCAGTAGTATCGATATTGGCTACACCTTC
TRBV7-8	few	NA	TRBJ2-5	CASSLAGNQETQYF	TGTGCCAGCAGCTTAGCGGGGAACCAAGAGACCCAGTACTTC
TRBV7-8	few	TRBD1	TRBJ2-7	CASSLGTGGISSYEQYF	TGTGCCAGCAGCTTAGGGACAGGGGGCATTAGTTCCTACGAGCAGTACTTC
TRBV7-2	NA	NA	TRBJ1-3	CASSSTGHMGNTIYF	TGTGCCAGCAGCTCTACTGGACATATGGGAAACACCATATATTTT
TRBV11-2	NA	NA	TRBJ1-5	CASSLRGEDHQPQHF	TGTGCCAGCAGCCTGCGAGGGGAGGACCATCAGCCCCAGCATTTT
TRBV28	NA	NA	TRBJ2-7	CASSSPAGAPSYEQYF	TGTGCCAGCAGTTCGCCCGCCGGTGCCCCCTCCTACGAGCAGTACTTC
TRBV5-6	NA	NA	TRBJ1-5	CASSLMGRISQPQHF	TGTGCCAGCAGCTTGATGGGGAGAATCAGTCAGCCCCAGCATTTT
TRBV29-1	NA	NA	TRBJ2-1	CSVEERMSSYNEQFF	TGCAGCGTTGAAGAACGGATGAGCTCCTACAATGAGCAGTTCTTC
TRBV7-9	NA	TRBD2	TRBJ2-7	CASSLGAGLAASYEQYF	TGTGCCAGCAGCTTAGGGGCGGGACTAGCGGCTTCCTACGAGCAGTACTTC
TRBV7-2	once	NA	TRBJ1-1	CASSLVLGSGTPEAFF	TGTGCCAGCAGCTTAGTTTTAGGTTCAGGGACACCTGAAGCTTTCTTT
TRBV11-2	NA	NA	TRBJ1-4	CASSRGRGFTNEKLFF	TGTGCCAGCAGCCGCGGGAGGGGATTTACTAATGAAAAACTGTTTTTT
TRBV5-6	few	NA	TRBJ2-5	CASSLVAGSQETQYF	TGTGCCAGCAGCTTGGTTGCCGGGTCCCAAGAGACCCAGTACTTC
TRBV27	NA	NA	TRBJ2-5	CASSPSFSLETQYF	TGTGCCAGCAGTCCCTCATTTAGTCTTGAGACCCAGTACTTC
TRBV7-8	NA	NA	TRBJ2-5	CASSLPGWIETQYF	TGTGCCAGCAGCTTACCAGGGTGGATAGAGACCCAGTACTTC
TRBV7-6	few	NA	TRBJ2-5	CASSVQETQYF	TGTGCCAGCAGCGTTCAAGAGACCCAGTACTTC
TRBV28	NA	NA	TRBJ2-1	CASSSAGPYNEQFF	TGTGCCAGCAGTAGCGCGGGACCATACAATGAGCAGTTCTTC
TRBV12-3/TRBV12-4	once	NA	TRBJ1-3	CASSSGASGNTIYF	TGTGCCAGCAGTTCGGGGGCTTCTGGAAACACCATATATTTT
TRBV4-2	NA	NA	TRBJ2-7	CASSQGLETYGQYF	TGTGCCAGCAGCCAAGGGCTGGAGACCTACGGGCAGTACTTC
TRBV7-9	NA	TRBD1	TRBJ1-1	CASCIGGKNTEAFF	TGTGCCAGCTGTATAGGGGGCAAAAACACTGAAGCTTTCTTT
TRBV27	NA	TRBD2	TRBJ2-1	CASSILAGGPSNEQFF	TGTGCCAGCAGTATCCTAGCGGGAGGGCCGTCGAATGAGCAGTTCTTC
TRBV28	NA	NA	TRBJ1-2	CASSGGTDGGYTF	TGTGCCAGCAGCGGTGGGACCGACGGGGGCTACACCTTC
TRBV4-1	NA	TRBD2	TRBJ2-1	CASSQGSGRSNEQFF	TGCGCCAGCAGCCAAGGTAGCGGGAGGTCCAATGAGCAGTTCTTC
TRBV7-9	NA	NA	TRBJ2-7	CASSGTGLYEQYF	TGTGCCAGCAGCGGGACTGGTCTCTACGAGCAGTACTTC
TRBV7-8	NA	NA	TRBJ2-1	CASSRLYNEQFF	TGTGCCAGCAGCCGCCTATACAATGAGCAGTTCTTC
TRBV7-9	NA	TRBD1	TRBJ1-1	CASSLGDSEAFF	TGTGCCAGCAGCTTGGGGGACAGTGAAGCTTTCTTT
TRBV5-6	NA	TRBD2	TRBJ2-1	CASSLALAGGSGNEQFF	TGTGCCAGCAGCTTGGCACTAGCGGGAGGATCAGGGAATGAGCAGTTCTTC
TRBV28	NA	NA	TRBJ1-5	CASSHRQFSNQPQHF	TGTGCCAGCAGCCACCGACAGTTCAGCAATCAGCCCCAGCATTTT
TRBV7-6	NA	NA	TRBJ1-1	CASSLALGTDTEAFF	TGTGCCAGCAGCTTAGCCCTCGGAACAGATACTGAAGCTTTCTTT
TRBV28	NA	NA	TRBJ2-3	CASIGPKKRADTQYF	TGTGCCAGCATTGGGCCTAAGAAACGGGCAGATACGCAGTATTTT